This T cell receptor (beta chain) is from a study of shared clonotypes between healthy human individuals. Study-wide background: CD4 naive and CD4 memory each took three plates per donor, while CD8 naive took two and CD8 memory one.

Sequencing used immunoSEQ multiplex PCR; TCRdb keeps in-frame clones, though not all of them. The data show roughly 720,000 clones, 90% seen once. The CDR3 spans 15 residues. Germline trimming cut 1 base from V and 11 bases from J; bases unmatched to any gene: 7. Germline loops: CDR1 SSHAT, CDR2 FNYEAQ (reference sequence). V is TRBV7-7 and J is TRBJ2-2; 10 bases line up with TRBD1. The specimen was memory CD8+ T cells from PBMCs. Subset meaning: CD45RO+ cells pooled with CCR7-negative TemRA cells. The receptor was isolated from a man aged 18 to 35 in good health. Some clones in this sample may be carry-over from other donors' samples. The chain's CDR3 is CASSLEGTGAGELFF. CDR3 nucleotide sequence: TGTGCCAGCAGCTTAGAGGGGACAGGGGCTGGTGAGCTGTTTTTT.